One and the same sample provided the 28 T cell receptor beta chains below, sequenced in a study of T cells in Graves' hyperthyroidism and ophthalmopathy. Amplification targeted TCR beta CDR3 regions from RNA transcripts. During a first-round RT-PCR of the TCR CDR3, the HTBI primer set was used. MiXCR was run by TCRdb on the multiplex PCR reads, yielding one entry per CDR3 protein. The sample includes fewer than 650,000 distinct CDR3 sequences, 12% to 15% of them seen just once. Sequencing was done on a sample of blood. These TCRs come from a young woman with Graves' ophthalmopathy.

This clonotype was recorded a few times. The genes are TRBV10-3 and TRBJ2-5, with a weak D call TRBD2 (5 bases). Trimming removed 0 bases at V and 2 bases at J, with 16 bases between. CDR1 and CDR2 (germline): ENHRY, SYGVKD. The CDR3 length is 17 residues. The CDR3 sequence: CAISESVETRGQETQYF. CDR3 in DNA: TGTGCCATCAGTGAGTCCGTCGAGACCAGAGGGCAAGAGACCCAGTACTTC.

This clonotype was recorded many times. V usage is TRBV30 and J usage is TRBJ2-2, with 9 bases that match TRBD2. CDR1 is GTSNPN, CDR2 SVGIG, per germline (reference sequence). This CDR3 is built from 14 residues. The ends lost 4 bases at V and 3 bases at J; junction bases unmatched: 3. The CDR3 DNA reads TGTGCCTGGATGCTAGCGGGATACACCGGGGAGCTGTTTTTT. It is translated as CAWMLAGYTGELFF.

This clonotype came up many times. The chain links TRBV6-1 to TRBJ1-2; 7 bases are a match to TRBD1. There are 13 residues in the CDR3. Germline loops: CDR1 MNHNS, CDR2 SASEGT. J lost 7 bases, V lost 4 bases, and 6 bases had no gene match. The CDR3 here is CASSVIGGLGYTF. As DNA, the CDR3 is TGTGCCAGCAGTGTTATAGGGGGCCTTGGCTACACCTTC.

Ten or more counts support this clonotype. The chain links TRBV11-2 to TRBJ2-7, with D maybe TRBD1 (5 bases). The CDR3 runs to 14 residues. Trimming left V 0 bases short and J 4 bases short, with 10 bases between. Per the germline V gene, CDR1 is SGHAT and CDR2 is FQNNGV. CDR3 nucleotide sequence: TGTGCCAGCAGCTTAGAGACAGTTCCGTACGAGCAGTACTTC. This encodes CASSLETVPYEQYF.

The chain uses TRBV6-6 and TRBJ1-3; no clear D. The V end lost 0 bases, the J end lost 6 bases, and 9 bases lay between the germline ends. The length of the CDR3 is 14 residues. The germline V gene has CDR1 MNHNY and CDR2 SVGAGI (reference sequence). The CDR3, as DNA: TGTGCCAGCAGTTACTCCCTTTTAGAAAACACCATATATTTT. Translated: CASSYSLLENTIYF.

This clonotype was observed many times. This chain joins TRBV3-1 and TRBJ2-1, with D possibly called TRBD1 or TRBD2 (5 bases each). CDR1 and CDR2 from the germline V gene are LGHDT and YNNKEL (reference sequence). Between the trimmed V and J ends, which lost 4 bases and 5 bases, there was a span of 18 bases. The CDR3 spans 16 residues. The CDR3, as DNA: TGTGCCAGCAGCCGGACCTCCTGGGGGTATGACAATGAGCAGTTCTTC. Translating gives CASSRTSWGYDNEQFF.

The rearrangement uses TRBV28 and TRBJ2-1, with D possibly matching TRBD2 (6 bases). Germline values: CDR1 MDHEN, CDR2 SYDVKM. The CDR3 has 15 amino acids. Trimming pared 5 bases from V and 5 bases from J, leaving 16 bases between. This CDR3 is CASSPYNRGNNEQFF. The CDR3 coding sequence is TGTGCCAGCAGTCCGTACAATCGGGGGAACAATGAGCAGTTCTTC.

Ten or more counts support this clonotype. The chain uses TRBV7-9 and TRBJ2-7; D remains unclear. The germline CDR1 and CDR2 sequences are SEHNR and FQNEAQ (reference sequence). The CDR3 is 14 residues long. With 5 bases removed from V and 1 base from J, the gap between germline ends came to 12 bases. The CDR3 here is CASSPPGSSYEQYF. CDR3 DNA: TGTGCCAGCAGCCCACCGGGCAGTTCCTACGAGCAGTACTTC. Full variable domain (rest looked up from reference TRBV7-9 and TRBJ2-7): DTGVSQNPRHKITKRGQNVTFRCDPISEHNRLYWYRQTLGQGPEFLTYFQNEAQLEKSRLLSDRFSAERPKGSFSTLEIQRTEQGDSAMYLCASSPPGSSYEQYFGPGTRLTVT.

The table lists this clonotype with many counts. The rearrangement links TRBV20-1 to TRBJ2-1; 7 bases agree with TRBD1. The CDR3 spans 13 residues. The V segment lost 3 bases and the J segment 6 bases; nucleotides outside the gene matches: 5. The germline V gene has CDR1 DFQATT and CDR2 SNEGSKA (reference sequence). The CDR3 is CSASVPGGNEQFF. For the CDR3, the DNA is TGCAGTGCTAGTGTCCCAGGGGGCAATGAGCAGTTCTTC.

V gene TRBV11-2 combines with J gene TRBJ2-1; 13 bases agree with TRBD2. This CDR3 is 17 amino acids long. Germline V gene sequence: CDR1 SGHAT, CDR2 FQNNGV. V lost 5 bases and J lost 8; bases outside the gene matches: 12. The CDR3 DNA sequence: TGTGCCAGCAGCCAGGGACTAGCGGGACCCTCCTTTGATGAGCAGTTCTTC. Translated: CASSQGLAGPSFDEQFF.

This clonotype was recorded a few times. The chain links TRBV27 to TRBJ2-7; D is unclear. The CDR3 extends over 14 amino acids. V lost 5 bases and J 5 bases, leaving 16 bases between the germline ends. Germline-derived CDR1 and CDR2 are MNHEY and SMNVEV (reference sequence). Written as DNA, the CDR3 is TGTGCCAGCAGTCCAAGTGGGGATTTCCACGAGCAGTACTTC. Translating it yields CASSPSGDFHEQYF.

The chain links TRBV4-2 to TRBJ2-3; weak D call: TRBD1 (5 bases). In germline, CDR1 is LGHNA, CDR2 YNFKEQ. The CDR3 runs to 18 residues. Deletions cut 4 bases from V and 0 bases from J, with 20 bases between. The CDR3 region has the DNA TGTGCCAGCAGCCGCGACGTGCAGCAGGGAATTAGCACAGATACGCAGTATTTT. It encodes CASSRDVQQGISTDTQYF.

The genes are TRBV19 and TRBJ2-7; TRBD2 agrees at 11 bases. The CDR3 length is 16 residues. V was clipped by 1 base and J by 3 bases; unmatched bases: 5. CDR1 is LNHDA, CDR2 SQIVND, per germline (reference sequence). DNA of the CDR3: TGTGCCAGTAGTATAGGGGGGACTAGCGGATACTACGAGCAGTACTTC. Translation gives CASSIGGTSGYYEQYF. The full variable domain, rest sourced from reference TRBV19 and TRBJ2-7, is DGGITQSPKYLFRKEGQNVTLSCEQNLNHDAMYWYRQDPGQGLRLIYYSQIVNDFQKGDIAEGYSVSREKKESFPLTVTSAQKNPTAFYLCASSIGGTSGYYEQYFGPGTRLTVT.

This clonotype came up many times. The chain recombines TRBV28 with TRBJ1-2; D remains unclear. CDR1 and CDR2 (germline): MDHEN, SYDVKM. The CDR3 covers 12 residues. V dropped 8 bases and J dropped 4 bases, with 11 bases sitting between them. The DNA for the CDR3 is TGTGCCAGCCGGGAGGGCAGCTATGGCTACACCTTC. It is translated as CASREGSYGYTF.

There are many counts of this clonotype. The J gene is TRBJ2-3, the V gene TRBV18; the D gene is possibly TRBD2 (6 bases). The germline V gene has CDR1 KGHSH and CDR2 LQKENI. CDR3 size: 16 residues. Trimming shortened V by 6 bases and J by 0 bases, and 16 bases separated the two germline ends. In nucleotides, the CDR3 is TGTGCCAGCTCCCCTAGACCGGGACTGAGCACAGATACGCAGTATTTT. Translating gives CASSPRPGLSTDTQYF.

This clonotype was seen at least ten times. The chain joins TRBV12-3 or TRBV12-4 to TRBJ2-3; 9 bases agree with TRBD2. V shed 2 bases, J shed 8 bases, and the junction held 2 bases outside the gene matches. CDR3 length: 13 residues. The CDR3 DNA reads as TGTGCCAGCAGTTTACCTAGCGGGACTACGCAGTATTTT. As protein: CASSLPSGTTQYF.

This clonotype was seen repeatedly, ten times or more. CDR3 region: CASSDLGGLRSTDTQYF. CDR3 nucleotides: TGTGCCAGCAGTGACCTCGGTGGGCTACGTAGCACAGATACGCAGTATTTT. The chain uses TRBV2 and TRBJ2-3; D unresolved. Germline V gene sequence: CDR1 SNHLY, CDR2 FYNNEI. CDR3 size: 17 residues. Trimming took 3 bases from V and 0 from J, leaving 16 bases between them.

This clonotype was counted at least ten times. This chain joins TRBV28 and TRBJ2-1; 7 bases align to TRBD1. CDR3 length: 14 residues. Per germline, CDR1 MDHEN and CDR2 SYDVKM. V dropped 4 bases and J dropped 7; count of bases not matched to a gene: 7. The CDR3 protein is CASSSQTGWNEQFF. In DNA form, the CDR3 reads TGTGCCAGCAGTTCGCAGACAGGGTGGAATGAGCAGTTCTTC.

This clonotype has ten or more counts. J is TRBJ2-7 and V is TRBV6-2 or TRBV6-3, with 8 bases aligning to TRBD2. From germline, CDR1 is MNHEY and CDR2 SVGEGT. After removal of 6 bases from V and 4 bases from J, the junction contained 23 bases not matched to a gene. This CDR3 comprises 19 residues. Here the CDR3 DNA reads TGTGCCAGCAGACCGCAGGGCGTGTTGACGGGAGGGCCTACGTACGAGCAGTACTTC. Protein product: CASRPQGVLTGGPTYEQYF.

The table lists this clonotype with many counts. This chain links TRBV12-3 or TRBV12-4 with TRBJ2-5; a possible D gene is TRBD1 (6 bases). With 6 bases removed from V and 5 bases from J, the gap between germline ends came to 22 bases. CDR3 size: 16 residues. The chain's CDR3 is CASSRKRTVRGETQYF. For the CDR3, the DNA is TGTGCCAGCAGCCGGAAACGGACAGTGCGAGGGGAGACCCAGTACTTC.

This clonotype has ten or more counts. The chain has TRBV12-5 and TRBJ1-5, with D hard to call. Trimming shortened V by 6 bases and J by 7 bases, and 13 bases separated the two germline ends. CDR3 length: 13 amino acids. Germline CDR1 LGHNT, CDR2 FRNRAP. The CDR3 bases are TGTGCTAGTGGCCCTCGGTCAGCCCAGCCCCAGCATTTT. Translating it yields CASGPRSAQPQHF.

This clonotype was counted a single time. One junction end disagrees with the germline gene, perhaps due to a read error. CDR3 sequence (DNA): TGTGCTAGCAGCTCTGCAGGGATGACCGGGGAGCTGTTTTTT. Its translation is CASSSAGMTGELFF. This chain joins TRBV7-7 and TRBJ2-2; TRBD1 might be the D (5 bases). The CDR3 spans 14 residues. Germline CDR1 reads SSHAT; CDR2 reads FNYEAQ (reference sequence).

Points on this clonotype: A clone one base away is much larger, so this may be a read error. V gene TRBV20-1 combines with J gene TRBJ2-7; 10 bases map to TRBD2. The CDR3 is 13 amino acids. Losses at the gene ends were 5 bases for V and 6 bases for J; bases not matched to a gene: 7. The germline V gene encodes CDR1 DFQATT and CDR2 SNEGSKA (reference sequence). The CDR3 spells CSASSAGGCEQYF. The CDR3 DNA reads TGCAGTGCTTCCTCAGCGGGAGGGTGCGAGCAGTACTTC.

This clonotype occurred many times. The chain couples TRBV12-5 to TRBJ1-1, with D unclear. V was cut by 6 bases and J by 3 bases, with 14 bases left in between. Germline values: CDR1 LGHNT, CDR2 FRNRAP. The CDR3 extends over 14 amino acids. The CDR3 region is CASGPNWVYTEAFF. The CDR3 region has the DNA TGTGCTAGTGGCCCGAATTGGGTGTACACTGAAGCTTTCTTT.

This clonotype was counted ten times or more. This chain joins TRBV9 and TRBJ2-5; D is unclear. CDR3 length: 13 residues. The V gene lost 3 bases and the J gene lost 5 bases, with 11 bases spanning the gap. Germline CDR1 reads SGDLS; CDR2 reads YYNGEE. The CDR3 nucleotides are TGTGCCAGCAGCGCGACGTCTCGGGAGACCCAGTACTTC. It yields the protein CASSATSRETQYF.

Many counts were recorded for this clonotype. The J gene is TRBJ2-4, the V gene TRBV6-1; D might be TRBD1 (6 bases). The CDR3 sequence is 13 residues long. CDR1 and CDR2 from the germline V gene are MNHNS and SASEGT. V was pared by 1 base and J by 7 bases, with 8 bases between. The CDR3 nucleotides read TGTGCCAGCAGTGAAGAAGGGGGTAACATTCAGTACTTC. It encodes CASSEEGGNIQYF.

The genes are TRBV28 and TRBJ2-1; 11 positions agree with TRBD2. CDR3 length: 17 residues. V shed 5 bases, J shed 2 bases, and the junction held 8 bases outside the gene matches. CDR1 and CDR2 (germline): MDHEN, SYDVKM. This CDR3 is CASSLVAGGPPYNEQFF. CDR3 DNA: TGTGCCAGCAGTCTCGTAGCGGGAGGGCCCCCCTACAATGAGCAGTTCTTC.

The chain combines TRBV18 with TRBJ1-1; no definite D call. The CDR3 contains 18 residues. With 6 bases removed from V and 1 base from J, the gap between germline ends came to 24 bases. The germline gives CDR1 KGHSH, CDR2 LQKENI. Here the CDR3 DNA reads TGTGCCAGCTCCCTCCTGGAAGTTGCGTCCCGGGCGAACACTGAAGCTTTCTTT. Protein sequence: CASSLLEVASRANTEAFF.